This passage covers 29 T cell receptor beta chains from one sample sequenced in a study of T cells after yellow fever vaccination. TCRdb ran MiXCR on the 5' RACE reads and lists one entry per CDR3 protein. The sample consists of approximately 550,000 distinct CDR3 sequences, about a fifth of them appearing once. The sample here was PBMCs, taken 15 days after the yellow fever booster vaccination. The receptors were gathered from a man aged 30 to 45 who received the YFV17D yellow fever vaccine.

The chain joins TRBV7-2 to TRBJ2-3; D remains unclear. The V and J ends lost 3 bases and 0 bases respectively, with 13 bases between them. This CDR3 region has 16 residues. Per the germline V gene, CDR1 is SGHTA and CDR2 is FQGNSA. Written as DNA, the CDR3 is TGTGCCAGCAGCTTTCAAAGGAAACCTAGCACAGATACGCAGTATTTT. This encodes CASSFQRKPSTDTQYF. Drawing the rest from reference TRBV7-2 and TRBJ2-3, the complete variable domain is GAGVSQSPSNKVTEKGKDVELRCDPISGHTALYWYRQSLGQGLEFLIYFQGNSAPDKSGLPSDRFSAERTGGSVSTLTIQRTQQEDSAVYLCASSFQRKPSTDTQYFGPGTRLTVL.

Ten or more counts support this clonotype. One end of the junction is discordant with germline, which a read error may explain. The chain links TRBV5-1 to TRBJ2-7; TRBD1 agrees at 10 bases. The V gene's germline CDR1 is SGHRS and CDR2 YFSETQ. This CDR3 is 14 amino acids long. CDR3 amino acids: CASSLGTGAYEQYF. The CDR3 nucleotides read TGTGCCAGCAGTTTAGGGACAGGGGCCTACGAGCAGTACTTC.

This clonotype has more than one count but fewer than ten. J is TRBJ2-2 and V is TRBV5-1; 7 positions agree with TRBD1. Germline CDR1 SGHRS, CDR2 YFSETQ. CDR3 length equals 14 residues. After removal of 6 bases from V and 2 bases from J, the junction contained 4 bases not matched to a gene. CDR3 loop: CASNSGGNTGELFF. The DNA of the CDR3 is TGCGCCAGCAATTCAGGGGGAAACACCGGGGAGCTGTTTTTT.

In its sample, this clonotype was seen a few times. The gene calls are TRBV11-3 and TRBJ2-1; TRBD2 agrees at 11 bases. V shed 0 bases, J shed 9 bases, and the junction held 7 bases outside the gene matches. The CDR3 totals 16 residues. Germline assignment: CDR1 SGHNT and CDR2 YENEEA. CDR3 DNA: TGTGCCAGCAGCTTAGATGTCGTAGCGGGAGGGAGTGAGCAGTTCTTC. Translated: CASSLDVVAGGSEQFF.

This chain joins TRBV7-3 and TRBJ1-2; 10 bases line up with TRBD1. Germline loops: CDR1 SGHTA, CDR2 FQGTGA. V lost 6 bases to trimming and J lost 7 bases; unmatched junction nucleotides: 8. This CDR3 spans 14 amino acids. CDR3 coding DNA: TGTGCCAGCAGTGACGGGACAGGGGTCTCTGGCTACACCTTC. Amino acid sequence: CASSDGTGVSGYTF.

This clonotype was found a few times. CDR3: CASGTVYGYTF. CDR3 DNA sequence: TGCGCCAGCGGGACAGTCTATGGCTACACCTTC. The chain links TRBV5-1 to TRBJ1-2; 7 nucleotides match TRBD1. The ends lost 7 bases at V and 4 bases at J; junction bases unmatched: 1. The CDR3 sequence is 11 residues long. Germline CDR1 is SGHRS and CDR2 is YFSETQ.

This clonotype has just a few counts. This chain uses TRBV6-6 with TRBJ2-2; D call uncertain. Germline loops: CDR1 MNHNY, CDR2 SVGAGI (reference sequence). The CDR3 has 11 residues. Trimming took 11 bases from V and 7 from J, leaving 11 bases between them. CDR3 protein: CASGVVGELFF. The CDR3 nucleotides are TGTGCCTCCGGAGTTGTCGGGGAGCTGTTTTTT.

CDR3 DNA sequence: TGCAGTGCTAGAGAGGGAAAACTTCCGAGCTCCTACAATGAGCAGTTCTTC. Its protein is CSAREGKLPSSYNEQFF. This chain uses TRBV20-1 with TRBJ2-1; no reliable D call. The CDR3 runs to 17 residues. V gave up 0 bases and J gave up 0 bases, with 15 bases separating them. Germline CDR1 is DFQATT and CDR2 is SNEGSKA (reference sequence).

The sample holds a few counts of this clonotype. The CDR3 reads CATSDPGTEKDEQFF. The CDR3 nucleotides read TGTGCCACCAGTGATCCCGGGACAGAGAAGGATGAGCAGTTCTTC. The V gene is TRBV24-1, the J gene TRBJ2-1; 7 nucleotides line up with TRBD1. Germline-derived CDR1 and CDR2 are KGHDR and SFDVKD. CDR3 length equals 15 residues. V trimming: 3 bases; J trimming: 8 bases; junction bases outside the gene matches: 9.

The rearrangement links TRBV19 to TRBJ2-1; D gene uncertain. V lost 6 bases and J lost 6, with 15 bases in between. The CDR3 spans 14 residues. Germline CDR1 is LNHDA and CDR2 is SQIVND (reference sequence). The CDR3 region is CASRSLLLSNEQFF. The CDR3 DNA follows: TGTGCCAGTAGGAGCCTACTCCTCTCCAATGAGCAGTTCTTC.

This clonotype was counted ten times or more. The chain couples TRBV11-2 to TRBJ1-1; no reliable D call. In germline, CDR1 is SGHAT, CDR2 FQNNGV. The V end lost 2 bases, the J end lost 0 bases, and 13 bases lay between the germline ends. The CDR3 length is 16 residues. Written as DNA, the CDR3 is TGTGCCAGCAGCTTACGATATGGCGTATTGAACACTGAAGCTTTCTTT. Translated: CASSLRYGVLNTEAFF. Combining the CDR3 with reference TRBV11-2 and TRBJ1-1 gives the whole variable domain EAGVAQSPRYKIIEKRQSVAFWCNPISGHATLYWYQQILGQGPKLLIQFQNNGVVDDSQLPKDRFSAERLKGVDSTLKIQPAKLEDSAVYLCASSLRYGVLNTEAFFGQGTRLTVV.

DNA of the CDR3: TGCGCCAGCATGGCGGGAGATGGGAATGAGCAGTTCTTC. This gives the protein CASMAGDGNEQFF. The chain uses TRBV5-1 and TRBJ2-1; 7 bases match TRBD2. The CDR3 totals 13 residues. The J segment lost 7 bases and the V segment lost 6 bases, leaving 7 bases of the junction unmatched. Germline V gives CDR1 SGHRS, CDR2 YFSETQ.

The chain recombines TRBV21-1 with TRBJ2-4; the listed D gene, TRBD2, was not tested against the DNA. TRBV21-1 is reported as a pseudogene. The CDR3 has 18 amino acids. CDR3 sequence: CASSKEIGAVLAKNIQYF. In nucleotides, the CDR3 is TGTGCCAGCAGCAAAGAGATCGGAGCGGTTCTAGCCAAAAACATTCAGTACTTC.

Many counts were recorded for this clonotype. The chain links TRBV5-1 to TRBJ1-5, with TRBD1 identical over 7 bases. CDR1 SGHRS and CDR2 YFSETQ come from the germline V gene. Germline trimming cut 0 bases from V and 4 bases from J; bases unmatched to any gene: 4. The CDR3 has 15 residues. CDR3 sequence (DNA): TGCGCCAGCAGCTTGGCAGGACAGGAAAATCAGCCCCAGCATTTT. Protein sequence: CASSLAGQENQPQHF.

This clonotype was seen only a few times. The rearrangement joins TRBV5-1 to TRBJ2-7; 8 positions agree with TRBD2. CDR1 and CDR2 from the germline V gene are SGHRS and YFSETQ. V was pared by 0 bases and J by 3 bases, with 11 bases of the junction left unmatched. This CDR3 comprises 17 residues. The CDR3 sequence is CASSLGYQRENNYEQYF. CDR3 nucleotides: TGCGCCAGCAGCTTGGGTTACCAGCGGGAGAATAACTACGAGCAGTACTTC.

This clonotype was seen a handful of times. The genes are TRBV5-1 and TRBJ2-7; 8 nucleotides agree with TRBD2. The germline CDR1 and CDR2 sequences are SGHRS and YFSETQ. The CDR3 extends over 15 amino acids. The J segment lost 3 bases and the V segment lost 0 bases, leaving 5 bases of the junction unmatched. The CDR3 is CASSLVDGRGYEQYF. The DNA for the CDR3 is TGCGCCAGCAGCTTGGTTGACGGGAGGGGCTACGAGCAGTACTTC.

The chain is built from TRBV11-3 and TRBJ2-7; 11 bases fit TRBD2. The germline CDR1 and CDR2 sequences are SGHNT and YENEEA. V was pared by 5 bases and J by 5 bases, with 5 bases of the junction left unmatched. This CDR3 region has 14 residues. The CDR3 DNA sequence: TGTGCCAGCAGCCCGCCGGGACTAGCGGACGAGCAGTACTTC. Its translation is CASSPPGLADEQYF.

This clonotype was observed a few times. CDR3 nucleotide sequence: TGTGCCAGCAGCCCAATCCCCGGACTAGCGGAGATGAACACCGGGGAGCTGTTTTTT. Its protein is CASSPIPGLAEMNTGELFF. The chain carries TRBV14 and TRBJ2-2; TRBD2 matches 10 bases. CDR1 is SGHDN and CDR2 is FVKESK in the germline V gene. The CDR3 totals 19 residues. With 4 bases clipped from V and 1 base from J, the junction kept 12 bases outside the gene matches.

The chain couples TRBV14 to TRBJ2-3, with D perhaps given as TRBD1 or TRBD2 (5 bases each). This CDR3 is built from 17 residues. The V end was cut by 5 bases, the J end by 1 base, with 19 bases between. Germline values: CDR1 SGHDN, CDR2 FVKESK. CDR3 in amino acids: CASSASFVGTGTDTQYF. The DNA of the CDR3 is TGTGCCAGCAGCGCCTCTTTCGTAGGGACCGGCACAGATACGCAGTATTTT.

There are a few counts of this clonotype. The rearrangement uses TRBV28 and TRBJ2-1; 7 bases agree with TRBD1. The trim removed 6 bases at V and 4 bases at J, leaving 6 bases unmatched. Germline assignment: CDR1 MDHEN and CDR2 SYDVKM. The CDR3 has 14 residues. CDR3 sequence: CASSADRAYNEQFF. CDR3 coding DNA: TGTGCCAGCAGCGCCGACAGGGCTTACAATGAGCAGTTCTTC.

This clonotype was counted only a few times. The chain has TRBV7-2 and TRBJ2-1; D tentatively fits TRBD1 or TRBD2 (6 bases each). This CDR3 comprises 16 residues. CDR1 is SGHTA and CDR2 is FQGNSA in the germline V gene. V was pared by 7 bases and J by 5 bases, with 21 bases between. This CDR3 reads CASNRRGGREHNEQFF. For the CDR3, the DNA is TGTGCCAGCAACCGAAGAGGGGGGCGCGAGCACAATGAGCAGTTCTTC.

J is TRBJ2-2 and V is TRBV7-8; 9 bases are shared with TRBD1. Germline lookup yields CDR1 SGHVS and CDR2 FQNEAQ. Unmatched junction bases numbered 8, after V lost 5 bases and J lost 4 bases. CDR3 length equals 16 residues. CDR3 protein: CASSPIGTGITGELFF. The CDR3 DNA reads TGTGCCAGCAGCCCCATTGGGACAGGGATCACCGGGGAGCTGTTTTTT.

The rearrangement joins TRBV15 to TRBJ2-5; a possible D gene is TRBD2 (5 bases). CDR1 and CDR2 (germline): LNHNV, YYDKDF (reference sequence). The CDR3 sequence is 15 residues long. V was cut by 2 bases and J by 4 bases, with 14 bases left in between. The DNA of the CDR3 is TGTGCCACCAGCAGATCCAGTATCCGGGGAGAGACCCAGTACTTC. It is translated as CATSRSSIRGETQYF. The whole variable domain, filled in from reference TRBV15 and TRBJ2-5, reads DAMVIQNPRYQVTQFGKPVTLSCSQTLNHNVMYWYQQKSSQAPKLLFHYYDKDFNNEADTPDNFQSRRPNTSFCFLDIRSPGLGDTAMYLCATSRSSIRGETQYFGPGTRLLVL.

This clonotype was observed at least ten times. The chain couples TRBV19 to TRBJ1-5, with D uncertain. This CDR3 has 13 amino acids. Germline loops: CDR1 LNHDA, CDR2 SQIVND (reference sequence). Trimming left V 2 bases short and J 4 bases short, with 6 bases between. In nucleotides, the CDR3 is TGTGCCAGTAGTATATCGGGTAATCAGCCCCAGCATTTT. Its protein product is CASSISGNQPQHF.

The rearrangement joins TRBV19 to TRBJ2-7; 8 bases match TRBD1. The CDR3 is 14 amino acids. The junction had 6 bases not matched to a gene; V was cut back by 7 bases and J by 1 base. In germline, CDR1 is LNHDA, CDR2 SQIVND (reference sequence). The DNA for the CDR3 is TGTGCCAGTACCCAGACAGGGGAGTCCTACGAGCAGTACTTC. Its protein product is CASTQTGESYEQYF.

This clonotype was counted only a few times. The chain has TRBV20-1 and TRBJ2-1, with D hard to call. This CDR3 region has 14 residues. V dropped 2 bases and J dropped 7 bases, with 15 bases sitting between them. Per germline, CDR1 DFQATT and CDR2 SNEGSKA (reference sequence). CDR3 amino acids: CSARRRHDRNEQFF. CDR3 DNA sequence: TGCAGTGCTAGACGACGGCACGATAGGAATGAGCAGTTCTTC.

The CDR3 region has the DNA TGTGCCAGCAGCCCGACAGGGAGTTCTCCCATATATTTT. Protein: CASSPTGSSPIYF. V usage is TRBV6-1 and J usage is TRBJ1-3; 7 bases align to TRBD1. With 6 bases clipped from V and 11 bases from J, the junction kept 10 bases outside the gene matches. The CDR3 runs 13 residues. From germline, CDR1 is MNHNS and CDR2 SASEGT.

This clonotype occurred a few times. The gene calls are TRBV7-9 and TRBJ2-1; D not resolved. Between the trimmed V and J ends, which lost 5 bases and 7 bases, there was a span of 6 bases. The CDR3 runs 11 residues. Germline loops: CDR1 SEHNR, CDR2 FQNEAQ (reference sequence). This CDR3 is CASSAFNEQFF. CDR3 nucleotides: TGTGCCAGCAGCGCCTTTAATGAGCAGTTCTTC.

This clonotype was seen a handful of times. This chain links TRBV15 with TRBJ2-1, with D perhaps given as TRBD1 or TRBD2 (5 bases each). Per the germline V gene, CDR1 is LNHNV and CDR2 is YYDKDF (reference sequence). The CDR3 sequence is 19 residues long. Trimming shortened V by 5 bases and J by 0 bases, and 23 bases separated the two germline ends. For the CDR3, the DNA is TGTGCCACCAGCGCAAAAGCCGGGGCTCGACGAAGCTCCTACAATGAGCAGTTCTTC. It encodes CATSAKAGARRSSYNEQFF. Looking up the rest from reference TRBV15 and TRBJ2-1 gives the full variable domain: DAMVIQNPRYQVTQFGKPVTLSCSQTLNHNVMYWYQQKSSQAPKLLFHYYDKDFNNEADTPDNFQSRRPNTSFCFLDIRSPGLGDTAMYLCATSAKAGARRSSYNEQFFGPGTRLTVL.